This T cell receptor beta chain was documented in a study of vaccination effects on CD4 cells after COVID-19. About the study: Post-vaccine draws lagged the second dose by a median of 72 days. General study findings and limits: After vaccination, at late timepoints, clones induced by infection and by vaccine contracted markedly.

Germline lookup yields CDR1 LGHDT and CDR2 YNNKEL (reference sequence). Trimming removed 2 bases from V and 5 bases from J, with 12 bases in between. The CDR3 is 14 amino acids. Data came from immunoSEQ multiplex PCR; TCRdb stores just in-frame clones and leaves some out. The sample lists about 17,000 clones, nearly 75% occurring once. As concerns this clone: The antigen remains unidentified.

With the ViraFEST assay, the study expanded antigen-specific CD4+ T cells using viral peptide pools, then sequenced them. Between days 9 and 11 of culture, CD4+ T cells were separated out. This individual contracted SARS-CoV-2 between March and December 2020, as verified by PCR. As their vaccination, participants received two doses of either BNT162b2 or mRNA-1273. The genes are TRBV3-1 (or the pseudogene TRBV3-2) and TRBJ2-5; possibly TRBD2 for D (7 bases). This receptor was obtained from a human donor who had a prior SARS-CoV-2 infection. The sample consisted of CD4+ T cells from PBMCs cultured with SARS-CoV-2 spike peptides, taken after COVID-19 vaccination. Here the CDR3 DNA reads TGTGCCAGCAGCCAAAGGGGGGGGGTGGAGACCCAGTACTTC. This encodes CASSQRGGVETQYF.